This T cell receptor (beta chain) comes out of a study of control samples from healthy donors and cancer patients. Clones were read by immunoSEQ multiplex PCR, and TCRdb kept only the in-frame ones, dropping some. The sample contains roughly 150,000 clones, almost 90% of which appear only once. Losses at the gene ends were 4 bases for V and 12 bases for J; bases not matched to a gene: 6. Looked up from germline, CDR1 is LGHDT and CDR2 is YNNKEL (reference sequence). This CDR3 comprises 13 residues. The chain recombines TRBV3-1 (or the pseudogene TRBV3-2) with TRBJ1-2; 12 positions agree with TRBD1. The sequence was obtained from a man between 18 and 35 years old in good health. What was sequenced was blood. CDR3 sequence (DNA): TGTGCCAGCAGCCCAGGGACAGGGGGCAAGAACACCTTC. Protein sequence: CASSPGTGGKNTF.